This T cell receptor (beta chain) is from a study of cytomegalovirus exposure and HLA in healthy donors. Points on this clone: The antigen remains undetermined.

The primer mix had 60 Vbeta and 13 Jbeta primers. Sequencing was performed with immunoSEQ multiplex PCR; in TCRdb, only in-frame clones are kept and a portion is missing. The sample contains 250,000 to 350,000 clones, 86% of which appear only once. Study-wide results and caveats: Rare sequences made up most TCRs, while some public TCRs were found in many donors. Researchers counted over 150 TCR beta chains as cytomegalovirus-associated.

With 6 bases clipped from V and 5 bases from J, the junction kept 18 bases outside the gene matches. The CDR3 extends over 18 amino acids. From germline, CDR1 is LNHDA and CDR2 SQIVND (reference sequence). The specimen sequenced was PBMCs. The receptor's source is a man between 35 and 55 years old in good health and CMV-seropositive. The chain carries TRBV19 and TRBJ1-1; 10 positions match TRBD1. The CDR3 here is CASRGAYRQGAGITEAFF. DNA for the CDR3: TGTGCCAGTAGGGGGGCTTATAGACAGGGGGCTGGAATAACTGAAGCTTTCTTT. Variable domain in full (rest from reference TRBV19 and TRBJ1-1): DGGITQSPKYLFRKEGQNVTLSCEQNLNHDAMYWYRQDPGQGLRLIYYSQIVNDFQKGDIAEGYSVSREKKESFPLTVTSAQKNPTAFYLCASRGAYRQGAGITEAFFGQGTRLTVV.